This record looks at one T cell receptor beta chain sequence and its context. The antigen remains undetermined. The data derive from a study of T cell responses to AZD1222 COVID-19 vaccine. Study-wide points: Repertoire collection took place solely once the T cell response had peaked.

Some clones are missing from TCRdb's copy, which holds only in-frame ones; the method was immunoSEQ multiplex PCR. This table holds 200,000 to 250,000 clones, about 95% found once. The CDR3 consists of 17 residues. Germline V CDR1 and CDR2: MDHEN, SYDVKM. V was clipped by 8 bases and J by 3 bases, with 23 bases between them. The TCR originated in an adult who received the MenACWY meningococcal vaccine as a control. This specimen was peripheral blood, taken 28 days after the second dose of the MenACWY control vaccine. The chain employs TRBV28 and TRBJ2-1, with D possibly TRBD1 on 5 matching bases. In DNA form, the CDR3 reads TGTGCCAGCCTTAGGGGCGGCGATTTTGCGATCTACAATGAGCAGTTCTTC. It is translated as CASLRGGDFAIYNEQFF.